Listed below are T cell receptor beta chains from one sample, sequenced in a study of human T cells and chemical hapten exposure. TCRdb fed the RACE reads into MiXCR, producing one record per CDR3 protein. The table records 97,000 or so distinct CDR3 sequences, 27% of them present only once. Sequences were derived from whole blood, sampled in connection with sensitization to the hapten diphenylcyclopropenone (DPC). Receptors were obtained from a man aged 35-49 years with alopecia areata. Some clones in this sample may be carry-over from other donors' samples. Each CDR3 is given with its conserved first and last residue. D genes are given only for firm matches. For some rows the clone size is stated as once, few or many, or as a class when expanded; others skip it.

.,few,TRBV30,TRBJ1-4,TGTGCCTGGAGTGCCCTCAAGGAAAAACTGTTTTTT,CAWSALKEKLFF
.,few,TRBV10-3,TRBJ2-5,TGTGCCATCAGTGAGTCCCGGCCGCGTGCGGGAGAGACCCAGTACTTC,CAISESRPRAGETQYF
.,.,TRBV29-1,TRBJ2-3,TGCAGCGTTCCGATAACTAGCAGGTCGAATACGCAGTATTTT,CSVPITSRSNTQYF
.,few,TRBV7-8,TRBJ2-5,TGTGCCAGCAGCCAAAAGTACCAAGAGACCCAGTACTTC,CASSQKYQETQYF
TRBD2,few,TRBV27,TRBJ2-7,TGTGCCAGCAGTTTATGGTACGGGAGGGCAAGCTCCTACGAGCAGTACTTC,CASSLWYGRASSYEQYF
TRBD1,.,TRBV12-3/TRBV12-4,TRBJ2-5,TGTGCCAGCAGCCCATCCGGGACAGTCCAAGAGACCCAGTACTTC,CASSPSGTVQETQYF
.,few,TRBV10-3,TRBJ2-3,TGTGCCATCAGTCCGGGAGGCACAGATACGCAGTATTTT,CAISPGGTDTQYF
TRBD2,.,TRBV25-1,TRBJ2-2,TGTGCCACCTCATTCGGGGCTAGCGGGAGAACCGGGGAGCTGTTTTTT,CATSFGASGRTGELFF
.,few,TRBV28,TRBJ2-3,TGTGCCAGCAGAGACACCGGGAACGCAGATACGCAGTATTTT,CASRDTGNADTQYF
.,few,TRBV30,TRBJ2-3,TGTGCCTGGTATGAGACAGATACGCAGTATTTT,CAWYETDTQYF
TRBD2,.,TRBV9,TRBJ2-3,TGTGCCAGCAGCCCAACCACGAGCGGGAGGGCCGCAGATACGCAGTATTTT,CASSPTTSGRAADTQYF
TRBD2,.,TRBV12-3/TRBV12-4,TRBJ2-3,TGTGCCAGCTCAATCCCAGCGGGGATAGCCACAGATACGCAGTATTTT,CASSIPAGIATDTQYF
TRBD2,.,TRBV5-1,TRBJ2-1,TGCGCCAGCAGCTTGTGGGCTTTGTCGGGCGGGAGGGTCCATGAGCAGTTCTTC,CASSLWALSGGRVHEQFF
.,.,TRBV12-3/TRBV12-4,TRBJ2-7,TGTGCCAGCAGAGACAGCGTCTCCTACGAGCAGTACTTC,CASRDSVSYEQYF
.,many,TRBV6-5,TRBJ2-3,TGTGCCAGCAGTATCCGGGGAAGCACAGATACGCAGTATTTT,CASSIRGSTDTQYF
.,.,TRBV18,TRBJ2-1,TGTGCCAGCTCACCAGGAACTGGACTATTCGGTGAGCAGTTCTTC,CASSPGTGLFGEQFF
TRBD2,.,TRBV20-1,TRBJ2-1,TGCAGTGCTAGAGATAAACTAGCGGAGCACTACAATGAGCAGTTCTTC,CSARDKLAEHYNEQFF
.,few,TRBV5-5,TRBJ2-3,TGTGCCAGCAGCTTGGAGAGTACTAGCACAGATACGCAGTATTTT,CASSLESTSTDTQYF
.,.,TRBV28,TRBJ2-6,TGTGCCAGCAGTCAGGGGCAGGTCGGGAAGGCCAACGTCCTGACTTTC,CASSQGQVGKANVLTF
.,.,TRBV18,TRBJ1-5,TGTGCCAGCTCATCTAGCAGGGGCGAGAATCAGCCCCAGCATTTT,CASSSSRGENQPQHF
.,.,TRBV6-2/TRBV6-3,TRBJ2-4,TGTGCCAGCAGCGGATTAGCGGCCAAAAACACTCAGTACTTC,CASSGLAAKNTQYF
TRBD2,.,TRBV6-5,TRBJ2-1,TGTGCCAGCAGGGGTCCGACTAGCGAGCGGATCGATGAGCAGTTCTTC,CASRGPTSERIDEQFF
.,few,TRBV7-3,TRBJ1-5,TGTGCCAGCAGCTATTTACCGGGGGTTCAGCCCCAGCATTTT,CASSYLPGVQPQHF
.,.,TRBV20-1,TRBJ2-7,TGCAGTGCTAGTAGGGACACCCCCAGGTTGCAGTACTTC,CSASRDTPRLQYF
.,.,TRBV20-1,TRBJ1-3,TGCAGTGCTAGTGGGGAAAGGGGGAGTGGAAACACCATATATTTT,CSASGERGSGNTIYF
TRBD2,.,TRBV30,TRBJ2-1,TGTGCCTGGAGTCCCTGGACTAGCGGGCAGGGTGAGCAGTTCTTC,CAWSPWTSGQGEQFF
.,once,TRBV12-3/TRBV12-4,TRBJ2-3,TGTGCCAGCGGGAGGACAGATACGCAGTATTTT,CASGRTDTQYF
.,few,TRBV7-9,TRBJ2-3,TGTGCCAGCAGCTTAACACCCACAGATACGCAATATTTT,CASSLTPTDTQYF
.,.,TRBV9,TRBJ2-3,TGTGCCAGCAGCCCGGGACTTACAGATACGCAGTATTTT,CASSPGLTDTQYF
TRBD2,.,TRBV20-1,TRBJ2-1,TGCAGTGCTAGTAGGGGAAGGGCTAGCGGCTCCTACAATGAGCAGTTCTTC,CSASRGRASGSYNEQFF